Following are 30 T cell receptor beta chains from one sample sequenced in a study of cytomegalovirus exposure and HLA in healthy donors (TCRdb year 2017). Library construction relied on the immunoSEQ multiplex PCR assay. The clones in this table, taken by TCRdb from immuneACCESS, are in-frame only. Not every clone is retained; where verified, under half of the shortfall comes from an unresolved V gene, and the cause of the rest is unknown. The table for this sample lists around 170,000 clones; 88% of them were counted only once. In total, the top ten clones hold around 3% of the sample. Sequencing input: PBMCs. The receptors derive from a man aged 18 to 35 in good health and CMV-seronegative.

The chain links TRBV2 to TRBJ2-5; 7 positions match TRBD1. Germline trimming cut 10 bases from V and 3 bases from J; bases unmatched to any gene: 8. The CDR3 contains 13 residues. Per the germline V gene, CDR1 is SNHLY and CDR2 is FYNNEI. CDR3 sequence reads: CATQWTGEETQYF. In DNA form, the CDR3 reads TGTGCCACGCAATGGACAGGCGAAGAGACCCAGTACTTC.

The rearrangement links TRBV10-3 to TRBJ2-1, with 10 bases aligning to TRBD2. This CDR3 has 17 residues. The junction had 9 bases not matched to a gene; V was cut back by 2 bases and J by 5 bases. CDR1 ENHRY and CDR2 SYGVKD come from the germline V gene. The CDR3, as DNA: TGTGCCATCAGTGAGCCTCAAGGGCTAGCGGGAGACAATGAGCAGTTCTTC. Its protein product is CAISEPQGLAGDNEQFF.

This clone was found once. This chain connects TRBV27 to TRBJ2-1; 11 bases are a match to TRBD2. Trimming took 10 bases from V and 8 from J; bases not matched to a gene: 7. CDR1 is MNHEY, CDR2 SMNVEV, per germline (reference sequence). The CDR3 has 13 amino acids. The CDR3 DNA follows: TGTGCCACCGTTGGACTAGCGGGCGATGAGCAGTTCTTC. This sequence encodes CATVGLAGDEQFF.

This sequence joins TRBV5-8 and TRBJ1-3; D might be TRBD1 (5 bases). The CDR3 has 15 residues. The germline V gene has CDR1 SGHTS and CDR2 YDEGEE. V dropped 4 bases and J dropped 7 bases, with 18 bases sitting between them. The CDR3 spells CASSPAGGAGNTIYF. CDR3 DNA sequence: TGTGCCAGCAGCCCGGCGGGAGGGGCAGGGAACACCATATATTTT.

The chain uses TRBV7-6 and TRBJ1-2; D might be TRBD1 (5 bases). The germline V and J ends were trimmed by 1 base and 0 bases, with 12 bases remaining between them. Per germline, CDR1 SGHVS and CDR2 FNYEAQ. This CDR3 is built from 16 residues. The CDR3 DNA is TGTGCCAGCAGCTTAGATGACAGAGAGACTAACTATGGCTACACCTTC. Translation: CASSLDDRETNYGYTF.

The rearrangement links TRBV11-1 to TRBJ2-7; tentatively, D is TRBD1 (6 bases). The germline gives CDR1 SGHAT, CDR2 FQDESV (reference sequence). Trimming shortened V by 3 bases and J by 5 bases, and 14 bases separated the two germline ends. The CDR3 extends over 14 amino acids. Here the CDR3 DNA reads TGTGCCAGCAGCTTTGCAGGGGTCGTAGACGAGCAGTACGTC. Protein: CASSFAGVVDEQYV.

This rearrangement joins TRBV4-1 to TRBJ2-1; a possible D gene is TRBD1 (7 bases). CDR1 and CDR2 from the germline V gene are MGHRA and YSYEKL. The CDR3 totals 17 residues. Trimming shortened V by 4 bases and J by 0 bases, and 16 bases separated the two germline ends. CDR3 bases: TGCGCCAGCAGCCGATTCGGGCGGGACAGCTCCTACAATGAGCAGTTCTTC. It is translated as CASSRFGRDSSYNEQFF.

The V and J genes are TRBV19 and TRBJ1-1; no clear D gene. Germline V gene data show CDR1 as LNHDA and CDR2 as SQIVND (reference sequence). There are 14 residues in the CDR3. Trimming took 4 bases from V and 1 from J, leaving 10 bases between them. CDR3 amino acids: CASSTPGWNTEAFF. CDR3 nucleotide sequence: TGTGCCAGTAGTACCCCCGGGTGGAACACTGAAGCTTTCTTT. Complete variable domain (other parts from reference TRBV19 and TRBJ1-1): DGGITQSPKYLFRKEGQNVTLSCEQNLNHDAMYWYRQDPGQGLRLIYYSQIVNDFQKGDIAEGYSVSREKKESFPLTVTSAQKNPTAFYLCASSTPGWNTEAFFGQGTRLTVV.

Here the CDR3 DNA reads TGTGCCAGCAGCACACTAGCGGGAGGGCCCTGGCTGCACGAGCAGTACTTC. As protein: CASSTLAGGPWLHEQYF. The rearrangement uses TRBV13 and TRBJ2-7; TRBD2 matches 13 bases. Per the germline V gene, CDR1 is PRHDT and CDR2 is FYEKMQ (reference sequence). CDR3 length: 17 residues. The J segment lost 5 bases and the V segment lost 5 bases, leaving 12 bases of the junction unmatched.

This chain links TRBV19 with TRBJ2-3; TRBD2 matches at 13 bases. Germline trimming cut 4 bases from V and 1 base from J; bases unmatched to any gene: 2. The CDR3 loop spans 16 amino acids. The germline gives CDR1 LNHDA, CDR2 SQIVND (reference sequence). The CDR3 loop is CASSTGLAGGTDTQYF. The CDR3 DNA reads TGTGCCAGTAGTACCGGACTAGCGGGGGGCACAGATACGCAGTATTTT.

This chain joins TRBV6-1 and TRBJ2-3; 10 nucleotides match TRBD2. Germline CDR1 MNHNS, CDR2 SASEGT. The CDR3 length is 17 residues. Losses at the gene ends were 2 bases for V and 3 bases for J; bases not matched to a gene: 8. The CDR3 loop reads CASSERLAGLRTDTQYF. CDR3 coding DNA: TGTGCCAGCAGTGAAAGACTAGCGGGTTTAAGAACAGATACGCAGTATTTT.

This sequence joins TRBV11-3 and TRBJ1-1; TRBD1 agrees at 7 bases. Trimming at V came to 5 bases and at J to 3 bases, leaving 3 bases not matched to a gene. CDR3 length: 13 residues. Germline CDR1 reads SGHNT; CDR2 reads YENEEA. The DNA for the CDR3 is TGTGCCAGCAGCCGGGACAGCTACACTGAAGCTTTCTTT. Translated, it gives CASSRDSYTEAFF.

The chain links TRBV4-2 to TRBJ1-6; possibly TRBD1 for D (5 bases). CDR1 is LGHNA and CDR2 is YNFKEQ in the germline V gene. V was shortened by 0 bases and J by 6 bases, with 12 bases between the two germline ends. CDR3 length: 16 amino acids. CDR3 protein: CASSQDSQGGNSPLHF. In nucleotides, the CDR3 is TGTGCCAGCAGCCAAGATAGCCAGGGCGGTAATTCACCCCTCCACTTT.

The chain couples TRBV7-9 to TRBJ1-1; D unclear. There are 13 residues in the CDR3. Looked up from germline, CDR1 is SEHNR and CDR2 is FQNEAQ (reference sequence). The V and J ends lost 4 bases and 7 bases respectively, with 13 bases between them. CDR3 sequence reads: CASSSDTSREAFF. The CDR3 nucleotides are TGTGCCAGCAGCTCCGACACCTCCCGTGAAGCTTTCTTT.

The gene calls are TRBV10-1 and TRBJ2-2; the D gene is possibly TRBD1 (5 bases). Germline loops: CDR1 WNHNN, CDR2 SYGVQD (reference sequence). The CDR3 consists of 13 residues. The V end lost 7 bases, the J end lost 7 bases, and 13 bases lay between the germline ends. The CDR3 sequence is CASKGQADGELFF. DNA for the CDR3: TGCGCCAGCAAGGGGCAGGCGGACGGGGAGCTGTTTTTT.

The V gene is TRBV1, the J gene TRBJ2-1; the listed D gene, TRBD2, was not tested against the DNA. TRBV1 is described as a pseudogene. The CDR3 covers 16 residues. The CDR3 coding sequence is TGCACCAGCAGCCACCAGCGGGGGGGGCTGGGGAATGAGCAGTTCTTC. Translation: CTSSHQRGGLGNEQFF.

The chain has TRBV29-1 and TRBJ2-1, with D perhaps matching TRBD1 (6 bases). The V gene lost 4 bases and the J gene lost 4 bases, with 14 bases spanning the gap. Germline CDR1 SQVTM, CDR2 ANQGSEA. CDR3 length equals 14 residues. CDR3 in DNA: TGCAGCGTTGGTCCCGGGACACAATACAATGAGCAGTTCTTC. Translation: CSVGPGTQYNEQFF.

V usage is TRBV25-1 and J usage is TRBJ2-7, with 7 bases fitting TRBD1. The CDR3 runs to 12 residues. The V and J ends lost 6 bases and 2 bases, in that order; junction bases with no gene match: 1. Germline CDR1 MGHDK, CDR2 SYGVNS. CDR3 amino acids: CASRGTAYEQYF. As DNA, the CDR3 is TGTGCCAGCAGAGGGACAGCCTACGAGCAGTACTTC.

This rearrangement joins TRBV6-5 to TRBJ2-5, with 10 bases identical to TRBD2. Germline lookup yields CDR1 MNHEY and CDR2 SVGAGI. There are 15 residues in the CDR3. Losses at the gene ends were 6 bases for V and 5 bases for J; bases not matched to a gene: 9. CDR3 residues: CASRASGSGLETQYF. The CDR3 nucleotides read TGTGCCAGCAGAGCTAGCGGGAGTGGTCTGGAGACCCAGTACTTC.

V and J are TRBV6-1 and TRBJ1-6, with TRBD1 identical over 7 bases. The CDR3 is made up of 14 amino acids. Germline V gives CDR1 MNHNS, CDR2 SASEGT. The V segment lost 2 bases and the J segment 7 bases; nucleotides outside the gene matches: 2. CDR3 amino acids: CASSETQGNSPLHF. The CDR3 bases are TGTGCCAGCAGTGAAACACAGGGGAATTCACCCCTCCACTTT.

The V gene is TRBV7-9, the J gene TRBJ2-5; TRBD2 might be the D (6 bases). Germline V gene lookup returns CDR1 SEHNR and CDR2 FQNEAQ (reference sequence). The V end lost 5 bases, the J end lost 3 bases, and 25 bases lay between the germline ends. The CDR3 is 18 residues long. CDR3 coding DNA: TGTGCCAGCAGCCTCCCCCCGGGGGAAGGAATCGGTGAAGAGACCCAGTACTTC. Translation: CASSLPPGEGIGEETQYF.

The chain recombines TRBV10-3 with TRBJ1-4, with D possibly being TRBD1 (6 bases). The CDR3 is 13 residues long. The germline CDR1 and CDR2 sequences are ENHRY and SYGVKD. V was cut by 4 bases and J by 7 bases, with 10 bases left in between. CDR3 sequence: CAISVTGFEKLFF. CDR3 DNA sequence: TGTGCCATCAGTGTAACAGGGTTTGAAAAACTGTTTTTT.

In its sample, this clone was seen once. The V call is TRBV7-8, the J call TRBJ2-3, with D perhaps matching TRBD2 (5 bases). V lost 3 bases to trimming and J lost 7 bases, with 8 bases between them. This CDR3 is built from 12 residues. The germline V gene encodes CDR1 SGHVS and CDR2 FQNEAQ. The CDR3 sequence is CASSFRGYTQYF. CDR3 DNA: TGTGCCAGCAGCTTTCGGGGTTATACGCAGTATTTT.

The chain couples TRBV7-2 to TRBJ1-4, with 7 bases lining up with TRBD1. In germline, CDR1 is SGHTA, CDR2 FQGNSA. The CDR3 has 16 residues. The V gene end was trimmed by 3 bases and the J gene end by 2 bases; junction bases not matched to a gene: 6. The CDR3 nucleotides are TGTGCCAGCAGCTTTAGTAGGGGACAGACTAATGAAAAACTGTTTTTT. It specifies CASSFSRGQTNEKLFF.

This clone showed up just once. The chain joins TRBV7-9 to TRBJ1-2; a possible D gene is TRBD1 (5 bases). Germline V gene lookup returns CDR1 SEHNR and CDR2 FQNEAQ (reference sequence). The ends were cut back, 3 bases at V and 4 bases at J, with 12 bases in the middle. The CDR3 has 14 residues. CDR3 bases: TGTGCCAGCAGCTTGGGGGACTCCGGCTATGGCTACACCTTC. Its translation: CASSLGDSGYGYTF.

This clone was seen more than once but under ten times. The CDR3: CASRSRQGFANEKLFF. The CDR3, as DNA: TGTGCCAGCCGAAGTAGACAGGGGTTTGCTAATGAAAAACTGTTTTTT. The rearrangement links TRBV19 to TRBJ1-4; 8 bases line up with TRBD1. With V trimmed by 9 bases and J by 3 bases, 12 bases remained unmatched. This CDR3 comprises 16 residues. Per germline, CDR1 LNHDA and CDR2 SQIVND (reference sequence). The full variable domain, its missing parts supplied by reference TRBV19 and TRBJ1-4, is DGGITQSPKYLFRKEGQNVTLSCEQNLNHDAMYWYRQDPGQGLRLIYYSQIVNDFQKGDIAEGYSVSREKKESFPLTVTSAQKNPTAFYLCASRSRQGFANEKLFFGSGTQLSVL.

The chain recombines TRBV18 with TRBJ2-7; D is perhaps TRBD1 (5 bases). From germline, CDR1 is KGHSH and CDR2 LQKENI. Trimming took off 4 bases at V and 4 bases at J, with 11 bases between the two ends. This CDR3 is 13 amino acids long. Written as DNA, the CDR3 is TGTGCCAGCTCACGAGCAGGGAAATACGAGCAGTACTTC. It codes for CASSRAGKYEQYF.

This clone has a single count. The chain employs TRBV15 and TRBJ1-1; the D gene is possibly TRBD1 (6 bases). The germline CDR1 and CDR2 sequences are LNHNV and YYDKDF (reference sequence). The CDR3 contains 16 residues. With 0 bases removed from V and 1 base from J, the gap between germline ends came to 12 bases. This chain's CDR3 is CATSRDLGRGNTEAFF. CDR3 DNA sequence: TGTGCCACCAGCAGAGATCTGGGCAGGGGGAACACTGAAGCTTTCTTT.

This chain links TRBV7-9 with TRBJ1-3; D is unclear. The CDR3 is 12 residues long. CDR1 SEHNR and CDR2 FQNEAQ come from the germline V gene (reference sequence). Trimming removed 5 bases from V and 4 bases from J, with 6 bases in between. The CDR3 reads CASSTEGNTIYF. Here the CDR3 DNA reads TGTGCCAGCAGCACTGAGGGAAACACCATATATTTT.

This clone was detected once. This chain links TRBV5-1 with TRBJ2-3; 12 positions match TRBD2. The germline gives CDR1 SGHRS, CDR2 YFSETQ. The CDR3 sequence is 15 residues long. Germline trimming cut 6 bases from V and 4 bases from J; bases unmatched to any gene: 6. CDR3 bases: TGCGCCAGCAAGGCCCTAGCGGGAGGGCCAGATACGCAGTATTTT. Translating gives CASKALAGGPDTQYF.